The clone carrying this TCR beta chain was observed once. What it recognizes is unknown. Sequencing was performed with immunoSEQ multiplex PCR; in TCRdb, only in-frame clones are kept and a portion is missing. Of hundreds of thousands of clones in the sample, 93% are singletons; the top ten hold 5% to 7%. The CDR3 extends over 12 amino acids. CDR1 is SGHNT, CDR2 YENEEA, per germline. V was cut by 4 bases and J by 5 bases, with 8 bases left in between. Described time point: blood from clinic visit 5 months post-surgery; TSC patient then seizure free. This record comes from a study of brain T cells in children with intractable seizures. Study-wide results and limits: Clones missing pre-surgery may reflect undersampling of that blood sample.

The clonotype originates from a boy in the first two years of life with tuberous sclerosis and intractable seizures. The chain carries TRBV11-3 and TRBJ2-5, with D hard to call. The sample consisted of peripheral blood, taken about 5 months after surgery. CDR3 protein: CASSSGWETQYF. CDR3 bases: TGTGCCAGCAGCTCTGGGTGGGAGACCCAGTACTTC. Full variable domain (outside the CDR3, taken from reference TRBV11-3 and TRBJ2-5): EAGVVQSPRYKIIEKKQPVAFWCNPISGHNTLYWYLQNLGQGPELLIRYENEEAVDDSQLPKDRFSAERLKGVDSTLKIQPAELGDSAVYLCASSSGWETQYFGPGTRLLVL.